The 21 T cell receptor beta chains in this list originate from one sample, sequenced in a study of blood T cells in healthy people across ages. The use of a sample-barcoded 5' primer and a J-beta primer mix characterized a second PCR of 7 to 11 cycles. TCRdb re-called the 5' RACE reads with MiXCR, one entry per CDR3 protein. Among about 970,000 distinct CDR3 sequences listed, about 51% were seen once. Sequenced input: blood. These receptors were taken from a woman between 55 and 75 years old in good health.

This clonotype appeared a single time. This chain uses TRBV7-9 with TRBJ1-1, with D hard to call. Germline V gene lookup returns CDR1 SEHNR and CDR2 FQNEAQ (reference sequence). The CDR3 is 11 residues long. Trimming cost V 6 bases and J 8 bases, with 10 bases left between them. The CDR3 DNA is TGTGCCAGCAGTCCGCTAGTAGAAGCTTTCTTT. Amino acid sequence: CASSPLVEAFF. Based on the CDR3 plus reference TRBV7-9 and TRBJ1-1, the full variable domain is DTGVSQNPRHKITKRGQNVTFRCDPISEHNRLYWYRQTLGQGPEFLTYFQNEAQLEKSRLLSDRFSAERPKGSFSTLEIQRTEQGDSAMYLCASSPLVEAFFGQGTRLTVV.

The sample holds a few counts of this clonotype. The rearrangement joins TRBV3-1 to TRBJ2-5, with D possibly TRBD1 on 6 matching bases. Between the trimmed V and J ends, which lost 8 bases and 1 base, there was a span of 17 bases. CDR1 is LGHDT and CDR2 is YNNKEL in the germline V gene (reference sequence). This CDR3 has 15 residues. CDR3: CASARSRDIQETQYF. DNA for the CDR3: TGTGCCAGCGCTCGATCCCGGGACATCCAAGAGACCCAGTACTTC.

The chain combines TRBV13 with TRBJ2-7; tentatively, D is TRBD2 (6 bases). Deletions cut 5 bases from V and 2 bases from J, with 13 bases between. The CDR3 is made up of 14 amino acids. Germline-derived CDR1 and CDR2 are PRHDT and FYEKMQ (reference sequence). CDR3 sequence: CASSRGTETYEQYF. DNA for the CDR3: TGTGCCAGCAGCCGCGGGACTGAGACCTACGAGCAGTACTTC.

This clonotype was recorded once. The V and J genes are TRBV7-2 and TRBJ1-6; 9 bases agree with TRBD1. Germline V gene lookup returns CDR1 SGHTA and CDR2 FQGNSA. V trimming: 8 bases; J trimming: 10 bases; junction bases outside the gene matches: 9. This CDR3 is built from 14 residues. The CDR3 coding sequence is TGTGCCAGCTGCTGGGCGACAGGGGGGTCACCCCTCCACTTT. Translated: CASCWATGGSPLHF.

J is TRBJ2-4 and V is TRBV29-1, with D possibly matching TRBD2 (9 bases). Germline-derived CDR1 and CDR2 are SQVTM and ANQGSEA. Trimming removed 6 bases at V and 8 bases at J, with 23 bases between. This CDR3 region has 15 residues. CDR3 nucleotides: TGCAGCGTGACAGGGGATCGAGCGGGAGGTTACATTCAGTACTTC. Translating it yields CSVTGDRAGGYIQYF.

The rearrangement uses TRBV13 and TRBJ2-1, with 12 bases that match TRBD2. Germline V CDR1 and CDR2: PRHDT, FYEKMQ (reference sequence). The CDR3 has 18 residues. V lost 5 bases and J lost 0; bases outside the gene matches: 8. The chain's CDR3 is CASSQGTSGQSSYNEQFF. The CDR3 coding sequence is TGTGCCAGCAGCCAAGGGACTAGCGGGCAGAGCTCCTACAATGAGCAGTTCTTC.

The rearrangement links TRBV5-1 to TRBJ1-1; no clear D gene. The CDR3 extends over 12 amino acids. Trimming took off 5 bases at V and 3 bases at J, with 8 bases between the two ends. Germline V gene sequence: CDR1 SGHRS, CDR2 YFSETQ. The CDR3 region has the DNA TGCGCCAGCAGTGCCGACTACACTGAAGCTTTCTTT. Translating it yields CASSADYTEAFF.

The chain has TRBV2 and TRBJ2-3, with D possibly being TRBD2 (6 bases). V was clipped by 8 bases and J by 3 bases, with 15 bases between them. The germline CDR1 and CDR2 sequences are SNHLY and FYNNEI. This CDR3 spans 14 amino acids. The CDR3 bases are TGTGCCAGCCATAAGCTACGGGGGACAGATACGCAGTATTTT. Residues: CASHKLRGTDTQYF.

The chain carries TRBV20-1 and TRBJ2-4; D gene unclear. Germline CDR1 and CDR2: DFQATT and SNEGSKA (reference sequence). Trimming took off 5 bases at V and 2 bases at J, with 16 bases between the two ends. The CDR3 sequence is 15 residues long. The CDR3 DNA follows: TGCAGTGCTCGTAAGCGAGAAGAGACCAAAAACATTCAGTACTTC. It codes for CSARKREETKNIQYF.

This rearrangement joins TRBV6-4 to TRBJ2-2; 10 positions agree with TRBD1. CDR1 is MRHNA, CDR2 SNTAGT, per germline. J lost 4 bases, V lost 5 bases, and 4 bases had no gene match. The CDR3 sequence is 15 residues long. CDR3 amino acids: CASSSGTGATGELFF. In nucleotides, the CDR3 is TGTGCCAGCAGTTCCGGGACAGGGGCCACCGGGGAGCTGTTTTTT.

This clonotype appeared a few times. This sequence joins TRBV20-1 and TRBJ2-7, with D perhaps matching TRBD2 (6 bases). The ends were cut back, 2 bases at V and 4 bases at J, with 15 bases in the middle. The CDR3 sequence is 14 residues long. Looked up from germline, CDR1 is DFQATT and CDR2 is SNEGSKA (reference sequence). DNA for the CDR3: TGCAGTGCTAGAAGCTCCCGGGAGTGGTACGAGCAGTACTTC. It translates to CSARSSREWYEQYF.

J is TRBJ2-1 and V is TRBV7-2, with no clear D. The germline gives CDR1 SGHTA, CDR2 FQGNSA. The CDR3 runs 15 residues. V was pared by 4 bases and J by 6 bases, with 16 bases between. The chain's CDR3 is CASSYNRKSSNEQFF. In nucleotides, the CDR3 is TGTGCCAGCAGCTACAATAGAAAAAGCTCCAATGAGCAGTTCTTC.

The chain employs TRBV7-2 and TRBJ2-3; D may be TRBD2 (6 bases). The CDR3 consists of 18 residues. Deletions cut 1 base from V and 1 base from J, with 18 bases between. Germline V gene lookup returns CDR1 SGHTA and CDR2 FQGNSA. CDR3 DNA sequence: TGTGCCAGCAGCTTAGTAGGGAGTAGCGGAGGGGGCACAGATACGCAGTATTTT. Residues: CASSLVGSSGGGTDTQYF.

This clonotype was seen only a few times. V is TRBV6-2 or TRBV6-3 and J is TRBJ2-2, with D maybe TRBD2 (5 bases). Trimming shortened V by 2 bases and J by 7 bases, and 8 bases separated the two germline ends. This CDR3 is built from 13 residues. The V gene's germline CDR1 is MNHEY and CDR2 SVGEGT. DNA for the CDR3: TGTGCCAGCAGTTACGGAGGTTACGGGGAGCTGTTTTTT. Protein: CASSYGGYGELFF.

The chain employs TRBV19 and TRBJ2-3, with a tentative D call TRBD2 (5 bases). V shed 3 bases and J shed 0 bases, with 7 bases lying between them. This CDR3 comprises 14 residues. The germline V gene has CDR1 LNHDA and CDR2 SQIVND (reference sequence). This CDR3 reads CASSIGVSTDTQYF. CDR3 bases: TGTGCCAGTAGTATCGGGGTGAGCACAGATACGCAGTATTTT. The full variable domain, in which reference TRBV19 and TRBJ2-3 provide the parts outside the CDR3, is DGGITQSPKYLFRKEGQNVTLSCEQNLNHDAMYWYRQDPGQGLRLIYYSQIVNDFQKGDIAEGYSVSREKKESFPLTVTSAQKNPTAFYLCASSIGVSTDTQYFGPGTRLTVL.

The rearrangement links TRBV11-2 to TRBJ2-5; D is unresolved. The CDR3 is 11 residues long. Trimming cost V 4 bases and J 13 bases, with 13 bases left between them. Germline V gene sequence: CDR1 SGHAT, CDR2 FQNNGV. CDR3 region: CASSSQPYVYF. The DNA of the CDR3 is TGTGCCAGCAGCTCCCAGCCGTATGTGTACTTC.

This clonotype was seen a few times. This chain connects TRBV7-9 to TRBJ2-6, with no clear D. Germline V CDR1 and CDR2: SEHNR, FQNEAQ (reference sequence). The V and J ends lost 6 bases and 4 bases respectively, with 10 bases between them. This CDR3 region has 14 residues. The CDR3 nucleotides read TGTGCCAGCAGTGGGCGTCCCGGGGCCAACGTCCTGACTTTC. It codes for CASSGRPGANVLTF. The entire variable domain, with the rest obtained from reference TRBV7-9 and TRBJ2-6, is as follows: DTGVSQNPRHKITKRGQNVTFRCDPISEHNRLYWYRQTLGQGPEFLTYFQNEAQLEKSRLLSDRFSAERPKGSFSTLEIQRTEQGDSAMYLCASSGRPGANVLTFGAGSRLTVL.

Only a few counts were recorded for this clonotype. The V gene is TRBV11-2, the J gene TRBJ2-7, with a tentative D call TRBD1 (6 bases). With 5 bases removed from V and 5 bases from J, the gap between germline ends came to 28 bases. CDR1 and CDR2 (germline): SGHAT, FQNNGV. This CDR3 has 18 amino acids. CDR3 sequence: CASSPYPPGHLSRNEQYF. The CDR3 nucleotides read TGTGCCAGCAGCCCCTATCCCCCGGGACACTTAAGCAGGAACGAGCAGTACTTC. The whole variable domain, filled in from reference TRBV11-2 and TRBJ2-7, reads EAGVAQSPRYKIIEKRQSVAFWCNPISGHATLYWYQQILGQGPKLLIQFQNNGVVDDSQLPKDRFSAERLKGVDSTLKIQPAKLEDSAVYLCASSPYPPGHLSRNEQYFGPGTRLTVT.

The gene calls are TRBV7-2 and TRBJ2-3; no reliable D call. The CDR3 runs 12 residues. Deletions cut 5 bases from V and 5 bases from J, with 8 bases between. Germline values: CDR1 SGHTA, CDR2 FQGNSA. This chain's CDR3 is CASSPTVDTQYF. CDR3 DNA sequence: TGTGCCAGCAGCCCTACGGTAGATACGCAGTATTTT.

The chain is built from TRBV15 and TRBJ2-5; a possible D gene is TRBD1 (6 bases). This CDR3 comprises 15 residues. The V and J ends lost 4 bases and 5 bases respectively, with 17 bases between them. Germline CDR1 reads LNHNV; CDR2 reads YYDKDF (reference sequence). This chain's CDR3 is CATSKGHRGSETQYF. The CDR3 bases are TGTGCCACCAGCAAGGGACATAGGGGGAGCGAGACCCAGTACTTC.

The chain combines TRBV15 with TRBJ2-6; no clear D. This CDR3 has 15 residues. Germline assignment: CDR1 LNHNV and CDR2 YYDKDF (reference sequence). Trimming took 0 bases from V and 0 from J, leaving 3 bases between them. Written as DNA, the CDR3 is TGTGCCACCAGCAGAGATCGCTCTGGGGCCAACGTCCTGACTTTC. It encodes CATSRDRSGANVLTF.